A single sample is the source of the 28 T cell receptor beta chains below, sequenced in a study of neurological immune-mediated disorders. TCRdb passed the 5' RACE reads through MiXCR, listing each CDR3 protein once. The sample lists more than 55,000 distinct CDR3 sequences; 9.7% were seen once. Stated time point: longitudinal time-point 2. Source material: PBMCs. These receptor sequences come from a man aged 30-40 years in good health.

The chain couples TRBV10-3 to TRBJ2-7, with D possibly being TRBD1 (5 bases). This CDR3 region has 13 residues. Germline V CDR1 and CDR2: ENHRY, SYGVKD. Trimming removed 6 bases at V and 3 bases at J, with 12 bases between. Here the CDR3 DNA reads TGTGCCATCAGCGAACGGACAAGCTACGAGCAGTACTTC. Its translation: CAISERTSYEQYF.

This clonotype was found many times. The genes are TRBV15 and TRBJ1-2, with TRBD1 matching 10 bases. Germline V gene data show CDR1 as LNHNV and CDR2 as YYDKDF (reference sequence). The trim removed 5 bases at V and 7 bases at J, leaving 10 bases unmatched. The CDR3 contains 15 residues. CDR3 in amino acids: CATSGYRDRGIGYTF. CDR3 DNA: TGTGCCACCAGCGGTTACCGGGACAGGGGTATTGGCTACACCTTC.

This clonotype was counted at least ten times. The chain recombines TRBV20-1 with TRBJ2-1; 11 nucleotides match TRBD2. CDR1 and CDR2 from the germline V gene are DFQATT and SNEGSKA (reference sequence). Trimming removed 3 bases from V and 4 bases from J; junction bases left unmatched: 8. This CDR3 is built from 16 residues. CDR3 residues: CSASLNSGRVYNEQFF. Here the CDR3 DNA reads TGCAGTGCTAGCTTGAATAGCGGGAGGGTATACAATGAGCAGTTCTTC.

V is TRBV7-8 and J is TRBJ2-7; 8 bases are a match to TRBD1. The CDR3 runs to 13 residues. Germline CDR1 is SGHVS and CDR2 is FQNEAQ. V shed 8 bases, J shed 6 bases, and the junction held 9 bases outside the gene matches. The CDR3 here is CASCRGRFLEQYF. The CDR3 bases are TGTGCCAGCTGCAGGGGGCGCTTCCTCGAGCAGTACTTC.

This clonotype has a count of ten or more. The chain joins TRBV28 to TRBJ1-1, with 8 bases identical to TRBD1. CDR3 size: 16 residues. From germline, CDR1 is MDHEN and CDR2 SYDVKM. The J segment lost 2 bases and the V segment lost 6 bases, leaving 11 bases of the junction unmatched. The CDR3 sequence: CASSPLGQGPNTEAFF. For the CDR3, the DNA is TGTGCCAGCAGCCCCCTCGGACAGGGCCCAAACACTGAAGCTTTCTTT.

This clonotype was detected many times. CDR3 region: CSVSGQGLAQYF. The CDR3 DNA follows: TGCAGCGTTTCCGGACAGGGCTTGGCCCAGTACTTC. This chain joins TRBV29-1 and TRBJ2-7, with 8 bases identical to TRBD1. This CDR3 has 12 residues. Germline-derived CDR1 and CDR2 are SQVTM and ANQGSEA. The trim removed 5 bases at V and 10 bases at J, leaving 10 bases unmatched.

The table lists this clonotype with many counts. This chain links TRBV12-3 or TRBV12-4 with TRBJ2-7; D tentatively fits TRBD1 or TRBD2 (5 bases each). This CDR3 region has 15 residues. V lost 5 bases and J 1 base, leaving 15 bases between the germline ends. The CDR3 is CASSLGPTPSYEQYF. CDR3 coding DNA: TGTGCCAGCAGTCTGGGACCAACACCTTCCTACGAGCAGTACTTC.

This clonotype has ten or more counts. A read error may account for a junction end that differs from germline. V and J are TRBV20-1 and TRBJ2-3; D not certain. CDR1 DFQATT and CDR2 SNEGSKA come from the germline V gene (reference sequence). This CDR3 contains 10 residues. This CDR3 reads CSAREYTQYF. The CDR3 DNA is TGCAGTGCTCGAGAGTATACGCAGTATTTT.

This chain joins TRBV2 and TRBJ2-7, with D possibly TRBD2 on 7 matching bases. Germline assignment: CDR1 SNHLY and CDR2 FYNNEI. Trimming shortened V by 7 bases and J by 3 bases, and 16 bases separated the two germline ends. This CDR3 comprises 14 residues. Here the CDR3 DNA reads TGTGCCAGCAACCTAGGGGGGGAGCTCTACGAGCAGTACTTC. Amino acids: CASNLGGELYEQYF. The whole variable domain, remainder taken from reference TRBV2 and TRBJ2-7, is EPEVTQTPSHQVTQMGQEVILRCVPISNHLYFYWYRQILGQKVEFLVSFYNNEISEKSEIFDDQFSVERPDGSNFTLKIRSTKLEDSAMYFCASNLGGELYEQYFGPGTRLTVT.

In its sample, this clonotype was seen many times. The CDR3 loop is CASSPARTVEGKLFF. Here the CDR3 DNA reads TGTGCCAGCTCACCAGCCAGGACAGTTGAGGGAAAACTGTTTTTT. The chain recombines TRBV18 with TRBJ1-4, with D tentatively TRBD1 (6 bases). V was clipped by 2 bases and J by 10 bases, with 17 bases between them. Germline CDR1 is KGHSH and CDR2 is LQKENI. The CDR3 is 15 residues long.

Ten or more counts support this clonotype. The genes are TRBV5-5 and TRBJ2-7; 9 positions match TRBD1. CDR3 size: 16 residues. With 1 base clipped from V and 2 bases from J, the junction kept 7 bases outside the gene matches. Germline CDR1 reads SGHKS; CDR2 reads YYEKEE (reference sequence). In nucleotides, the CDR3 is TGTGCCAGCAGCTTGTGGGCGGGACAGGGAGCCTACGAGCAGTACTTC. Residues: CASSLWAGQGAYEQYF. The entire variable domain, with the rest obtained from reference TRBV5-5 and TRBJ2-7, is as follows: DAGVTQSPTHLIKTRGQQVTLRCSPISGHKSVSWYQQVLGQGPQFIFQYYEKEERGRGNFPDRFSARQFPNYSSELNVNALLLGDSALYLCASSLWAGQGAYEQYFGPGTRLTVT.

The sample holds many counts of this clonotype. J is TRBJ1-2 and V is TRBV28; D is possibly TRBD1 (6 bases). Deletions cut 4 bases from V and 2 bases from J, with 11 bases between. Germline lookup yields CDR1 MDHEN and CDR2 SYDVKM. The CDR3 is 14 residues long. CDR3 coding DNA: TGTGCCAGCAGTTCCACAGGACAGAACTATGGCTACACCTTC. Translation: CASSSTGQNYGYTF.

Details on this clonotype: A read error may account for a junction end that differs from germline. The chain's CDR3 is CASSPSMYNQEAQYF. In DNA form, the CDR3 reads TGTGCCAGCTCACCAAGTATGTATAACCAAGAGGCCCAGTACTTC. The chain joins TRBV18 to TRBJ2-5; unclear D gene. This CDR3 is built from 15 residues. Germline V gene lookup returns CDR1 KGHSH and CDR2 LQKENI. Full variable domain (remainder filled in from reference TRBV18 and TRBJ2-5): NAGVMQNPRHLVRRRGQEARLRCSPMKGHSHVYWYRQLPEEGLKFMVYLQKENIIDESGMPKERFSAEFPKEGPSILRIQQVVRGDSAAYFCASSPSMYNQEAQYFGPGTRLLVL.

This clonotype was observed at least ten times. The CDR3 reads CSVVPSGRLETQYF. DNA of the CDR3: TGCAGCGTTGTCCCTAGCGGGAGACTCGAGACCCAGTACTTC. The chain uses TRBV29-1 and TRBJ2-5; 10 positions agree with TRBD2. Losses at the gene ends were 4 bases for V and 5 bases for J; bases not matched to a gene: 7. Germline values: CDR1 SQVTM, CDR2 ANQGSEA. There are 14 residues in the CDR3.

This clonotype was seen ten or more times. This chain uses TRBV20-1 with TRBJ2-1, with D maybe TRBD2 (6 bases). Trimming left V 0 bases short and J 4 bases short, with 19 bases between. CDR3 size: 17 residues. The germline V gene has CDR1 DFQATT and CDR2 SNEGSKA (reference sequence). This CDR3 is CSARDPGVGGAYNEQFF. The CDR3 nucleotides read TGCAGTGCTAGAGACCCAGGCGTTGGAGGGGCATACAATGAGCAGTTCTTC.

The rearrangement uses TRBV12-3 or TRBV12-4 and TRBJ1-5; D perhaps matches TRBD1 (6 bases). Trimming took 5 bases from V and 0 from J, leaving 11 bases between them. The CDR3 consists of 15 residues. The CDR3 DNA reads as TGTGCCAGCAGTAGGACAGTTAATAGCAATCAGCCCCAGCATTTT. This encodes CASSRTVNSNQPQHF.

At least ten counts were recorded for this clonotype. V gene TRBV29-1 combines with J gene TRBJ1-2; D unresolved. Germline V lookup: CDR1 SQVTM, CDR2 ANQGSEA. V lost 7 bases to trimming and J lost 0 bases, with 15 bases between them. The CDR3 extends over 14 amino acids. CDR3 loop: CSAGRTGTNYGYTF. CDR3 nucleotides: TGCAGCGCTGGCCGGACGGGAACTAACTATGGCTACACCTTC.

This clonotype was detected ten times or more. The gene calls are TRBV14 and TRBJ2-2, with TRBD1 matching 8 bases. Unmatched junction bases numbered 9, after V lost 5 bases and J lost 1 base. Germline CDR1 is SGHDN and CDR2 is FVKESK. This CDR3 contains 17 residues. For the CDR3, the DNA is TGTGCCAGCAGCACCCGAGTCGGGACAGGGAACACCGGGGAGCTGTTTTTT. This encodes CASSTRVGTGNTGELFF.

This clonotype occurred many times. The CDR3 bases are TGCGCCAGCAGCTTCGGCAGGGCCACTGAAGCTTTCTTT. It specifies CASSFGRATEAFF. The chain has TRBV5-1 and TRBJ1-1, with a tentative D call TRBD1 (5 bases). CDR3 length: 13 amino acids. The germline CDR1 and CDR2 sequences are SGHRS and YFSETQ. V was clipped by 2 bases and J by 4 bases, with 9 bases between them. The full variable domain, its missing parts supplied by reference TRBV5-1 and TRBJ1-1, is KAGVTQTPRYLIKTRGQQVTLSCSPISGHRSVSWYQQTPGQGLQFLFEYFSETQRNKGNFPGRFSGRQFSNSRSEMNVSTLELGDSALYLCASSFGRATEAFFGQGTRLTVV.

This clonotype was found many times. The gene calls are TRBV5-1 and TRBJ2-1; the match to TRBD2 covers 8 bases. This CDR3 is 15 amino acids long. CDR1 and CDR2 (germline): SGHRS, YFSETQ. V dropped 7 bases and J dropped 4; count of bases not matched to a gene: 10. The chain's CDR3 is CASLNTSGFYNEQFF. The CDR3 DNA reads as TGCGCCAGCCTTAACACTAGCGGCTTTTACAATGAGCAGTTCTTC. The full variable domain, in which reference TRBV5-1 and TRBJ2-1 provide the parts outside the CDR3, is KAGVTQTPRYLIKTRGQQVTLSCSPISGHRSVSWYQQTPGQGLQFLFEYFSETQRNKGNFPGRFSGRQFSNSRSEMNVSTLELGDSALYLCASLNTSGFYNEQFFGPGTRLTVL.

This clonotype has just a few counts. The chain employs TRBV6-1 and TRBJ2-7, with D possibly TRBD1 on 5 matching bases. Trimming left V 2 bases short and J 0 bases short, with 11 bases between. The CDR3 consists of 15 residues. CDR1 MNHNS and CDR2 SASEGT come from the germline V gene. CDR3 DNA sequence: TGTGCCAGCAGTGAACAGGACACAGACTCCTACGAGCAGTACTTC. Protein sequence: CASSEQDTDSYEQYF.

There are many counts of this clonotype. The chain has TRBV24-1 and TRBJ2-2, with 7 bases identical to TRBD1. V gave up 5 bases and J gave up 6 bases; unmatched junction bases: 8. In germline, CDR1 is KGHDR, CDR2 SFDVKD. This CDR3 has 15 amino acids. CDR3 residues: CATSGQGQFAGELFF. The CDR3, as DNA: TGTGCCACCAGTGGACAGGGTCAGTTCGCCGGGGAGCTGTTTTTT.

With respect to this clonotype: Given a much more abundant clone one base away, this may be a read error. The rearrangement uses TRBV5-1 and TRBJ2-7; D remains unclear. CDR1 SGHRS and CDR2 YFSETQ come from the germline V gene. The CDR3 has 14 amino acids. CDR3 nucleotide sequence: TGCGACAGCAGCTCGGCTGGTACCTCAAGCGAGCAGTACTTC. Translating gives CDSSSAGTSSEQYF.

As for this clonotype: Possible read error: a much larger clone is one base away. This chain connects TRBV7-6 to TRBJ1-1, with no clear D. Germline assignment: CDR1 SGHVS and CDR2 FNYEAQ. The CDR3 loop spans 15 amino acids. V dropped 2 bases and J dropped 2 bases, with 12 bases sitting between them. The CDR3 nucleotides are TGTGCCAGCAGCTTATGGGCACGGGGAAACACTGAAGCTTTCTTT. Translated: CASSLWARGNTEAFF.

At least ten counts were recorded for this clonotype. The chain is built from TRBV11-1 and TRBJ1-1; tentatively, D is TRBD1 (6 bases). The V end lost 5 bases, the J end lost 10 bases, and 14 bases lay between the germline ends. The CDR3 length is 12 residues. The germline V gene encodes CDR1 SGHAT and CDR2 FQDESV (reference sequence). This chain's CDR3 is CASSRDRMAAFF. CDR3 nucleotide sequence: TGTGCCAGCAGCCGTGACAGGATGGCAGCTTTCTTT.

This clonotype was picked up many times. The chain couples TRBV4-1 to TRBJ2-1; D perhaps matches TRBD2 (6 bases). Deletions cut 1 base from V and 6 bases from J, with 13 bases between. The CDR3 runs to 15 residues. CDR1 is MGHRA, CDR2 YSYEKL, per germline. CDR3 sequence reads: CASSQALAGTNEQFF. The CDR3 coding sequence is TGCGCCAGCAGCCAAGCGTTGGCGGGAACCAATGAGCAGTTCTTC.

This clonotype was observed at least ten times. The V call is TRBV12-3 or TRBV12-4, the J call TRBJ2-7; TRBD2 aligns across 7 bases. With 0 bases clipped from V and 3 bases from J, the junction kept 2 bases outside the gene matches. The CDR3 spans 14 residues. The CDR3, as DNA: TGTGCCAGCAGTTTAGCGGGGGGGATCTACGAGCAGTACTTC. Its translation is CASSLAGGIYEQYF.

This clonotype was recorded many times. The rearrangement uses TRBV6-1 and TRBJ2-6; D may be TRBD2 (6 bases). Germline lookup yields CDR1 MNHNS and CDR2 SASEGT. The CDR3 sequence is 15 residues long. Trimming stripped 8 bases from V and 0 bases from J, with 11 bases between. The CDR3 DNA follows: TGTGCCAGCGGGAATAGCGGCTCTGGGGCCAACGTCCTGACTTTC. It encodes CASGNSGSGANVLTF.